The following is a T cell receptor beta chain sequence with its context. As yet, its antigen is unknown. The record originates from a study of cytomegalovirus exposure and HLA in healthy donors. The protocol was immunoSEQ multiplex PCR, while the TCRdb copy is restricted to in-frame clones and leaves out a portion. The sample yields about 170,000 clones, around 96% seen once. V shed 3 bases and J shed 5 bases, with 6 bases lying between them. Germline CDR1 SGHTS, CDR2 YDEGEE. The CDR3 is 11 residues long. General study findings and limits: Most TCR sequences were rare, but some public TCRs occurred in many donors. Cytomegalovirus association was assigned to approximately 160 TCR beta chains.

The TCR sequence derives from a woman aged 18 to 35 in good health and CMV-seronegative. Material: PBMCs. The chain recombines TRBV5-8 with TRBJ2-7, with D hard to call. The CDR3 here is CASSSLHEQYF. In DNA, the CDR3 is TGTGCCAGCAGCTCCCTCCACGAGCAGTACTTC.